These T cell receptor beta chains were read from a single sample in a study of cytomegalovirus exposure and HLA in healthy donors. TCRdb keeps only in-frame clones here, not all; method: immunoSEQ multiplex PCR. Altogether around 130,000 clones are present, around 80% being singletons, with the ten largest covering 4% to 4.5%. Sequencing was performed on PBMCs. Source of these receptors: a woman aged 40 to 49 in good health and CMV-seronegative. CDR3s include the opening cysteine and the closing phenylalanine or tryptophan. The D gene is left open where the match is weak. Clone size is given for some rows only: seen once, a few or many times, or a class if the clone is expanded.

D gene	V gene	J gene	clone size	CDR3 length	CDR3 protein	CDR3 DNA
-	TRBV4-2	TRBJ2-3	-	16	CASSQRTDLSTDTQYF	TGTGCCAGCAGCCAACGGACAGATCTTAGCACAGATACGCAGTATTTT
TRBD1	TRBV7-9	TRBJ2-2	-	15	CASSPGTDSTGELFF	TGTGCCAGCAGCCCCGGGACAGACTCGACCGGGGAGCTGTTTTTT
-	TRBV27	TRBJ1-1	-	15	CASSLSVGLNTEAFF	TGTGCCAGCAGTTTATCAGTGGGCTTGAACACTGAAGCTTTCTTT
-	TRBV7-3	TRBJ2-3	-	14	CASSLTFSTDTQYF	TGTGCCAGCAGCTTAACCTTTAGCACAGATACGCAGTATTTT
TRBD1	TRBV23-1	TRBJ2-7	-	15	CASSQLEQGAYEQYF	TGCGCCAGCAGTCAACTTGAGCAGGGGGCCTACGAGCAGTACTTC
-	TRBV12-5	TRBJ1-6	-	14	CASGPDSVNSPLHF	TGTGCTAGTGGTCCAGACAGCGTTAATTCACCCCTCCACTTT
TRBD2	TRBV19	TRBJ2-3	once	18	CASSPYGLASGGTDTQYF	TGTGCCAGTAGTCCCTACGGATTAGCGAGCGGGGGCACAGATACGCAGTATTTT
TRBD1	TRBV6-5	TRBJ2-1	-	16	CASSYSETGGYNEQFF	TGTGCCAGCAGTTATTCGGAGACAGGGGGATACAATGAGCAGTTCTTC
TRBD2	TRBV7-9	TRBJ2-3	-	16	CASSLVSSGRGYTQYF	TGTGCCAGCAGCTTAGTATCTAGCGGGAGAGGATATACGCAGTATTTT
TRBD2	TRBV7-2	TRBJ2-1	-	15	CASSRTSGGPNEQFF	TGTGCCAGCAGCCGGACTAGCGGGGGGCCCAATGAGCAGTTCTTC
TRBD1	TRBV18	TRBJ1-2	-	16	CASSPSSRQGANGYTF	TGTGCCAGCTCACCCTCGTCCCGACAGGGGGCGAATGGCTACACCTTC
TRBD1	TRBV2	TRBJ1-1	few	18	CASSEVDRGFLELTEAFF	TGTGCCAGCAGTGAAGTGGACAGGGGCTTTCTTGAACTTACTGAAGCTTTCTTT
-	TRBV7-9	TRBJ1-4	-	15	CASSTRQWGNEKLFF	TGTGCCAGCAGCACCCGACAGTGGGGTAATGAAAAACTGTTTTTT
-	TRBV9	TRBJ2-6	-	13	CASSPGGANVLTF	TGTGCCAGCAGCCCCGGGGGGGCCAACGTCCTGACTTTC
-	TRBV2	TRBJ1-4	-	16	CASTLEQLATNEKLFF	TGTGCCAGCACCCTTGAACAGCTGGCAACTAATGAAAAACTGTTTTTT
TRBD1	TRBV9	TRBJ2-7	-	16	CASSAAAGTEPYEQYF	TGTGCCAGCAGCGCCGCAGCCGGGACAGAACCCTACGAGCAGTACTTC
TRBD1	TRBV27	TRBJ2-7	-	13	CASSLRGGLEQYF	TGTGCCAGCAGTTTAAGAGGGGGCCTCGAGCAGTACTTC
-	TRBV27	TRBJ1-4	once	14	CASSFDTAREKLFF	TGTGCCAGCAGTTTTGACACGGCGCGTGAAAAACTGTTTTTT
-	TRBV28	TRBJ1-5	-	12	CASSQNNQPQHF	TGTGCCAGCAGTCAAAACAATCAGCCCCAGCATTTT
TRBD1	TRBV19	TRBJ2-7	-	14	CASSGWDRPYEQYF	TGTGCCAGTAGTGGCTGGGACAGACCCTACGAGCAGTACTTC
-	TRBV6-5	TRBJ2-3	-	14	CASRRGKGTDTQYF	TGTGCCAGCAGGCGGGGTAAAGGCACAGATACGCAGTATTTT
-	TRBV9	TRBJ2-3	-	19	CASSVPLMGGGTSTDTQYF	TGTGCCAGCAGCGTGCCCTTAATGGGAGGGGGGACTAGCACAGATACGCAGTATTTT